This T cell receptor beta chain appears in the sequencing data of a study of technical replicates of blood from several donors. This table comes from immunoSEQ multiplex PCR, and its TCRdb copy is limited to in-frame clones, with some not included. Of roughly 76,000 clones in the sample, under 95% were seen once. Germline loops: CDR1 WNHNN, CDR2 SYGVQD (reference sequence). V gave up 9 bases and J gave up 2 bases; unmatched junction bases: 6. The CDR3 consists of 14 residues. This chain uses TRBV10-1 with TRBJ1-5; TRBD1 aligns across 8 bases. The sequenced material came from T cells isolated from PBMCs. This TCR derives from a human donor in good health. This CDR3 is CARRDRGGNQPQHF. CDR3 nucleotide sequence: TGCGCCAGGAGAGACAGGGGCGGCAATCAGCCCCAGCATTTT.